The 27 T cell receptor beta chains below were found in one sample sequenced in a study of cytomegalovirus exposure and HLA in healthy donors. The PCR used 60 Vbeta and 13 Jbeta primers. Repertoires were generated with immunoSEQ multiplex PCR, while TCRdb's copy carries only in-frame clones and drops some. The sample table includes 130,000 or so clones. The specimen was PBMCs. The receptors come from a woman in her fifties or sixties in good health and CMV-seronegative.

The V call is TRBV5-1, the J call TRBJ1-5; D is undetermined. Germline assignment: CDR1 SGHRS and CDR2 YFSETQ. V was trimmed by 0 bases and J by 0 bases, leaving 10 bases between them. The CDR3 loop spans 16 amino acids. The CDR3 nucleotides read TGCGCCAGCAGCTTGGGAGGGTCTTATAGCAATCAGCCCCAGCATTTT. It encodes CASSLGGSYSNQPQHF.

This chain connects TRBV10-1 to TRBJ2-7; 10 bases align to TRBD2. The CDR3 is 16 residues long. V lost 0 bases, J lost 2 bases, and 4 bases stayed unmatched. In germline, CDR1 is WNHNN, CDR2 SYGVQD (reference sequence). CDR3 residues: CASSESLAGVAYEQYF. The CDR3 nucleotides are TGCGCCAGCAGTGAGTCCCTAGCGGGAGTGGCCTACGAGCAGTACTTC.

The chain couples TRBV7-6 to TRBJ1-4; tentatively, D is TRBD1 (6 bases). The CDR3 has 14 residues. Trimming cost V 5 bases and J 4 bases, with 11 bases left between them. Looked up from germline, CDR1 is SGHVS and CDR2 is FNYEAQ. DNA of the CDR3: TGTGCCAGCAGCGCTGGACAGTATAATGAAAAACTGTTTTTT. Protein product: CASSAGQYNEKLFF.

The genes are TRBV5-6 and TRBJ2-7, with a weak D call TRBD2 (5 bases). CDR3 length equals 15 residues. V was shortened by 2 bases and J by 7 bases, with 19 bases between the two germline ends. The germline CDR1 and CDR2 sequences are SGHDT and YYEEEE. The chain's CDR3 is CASSFMAPTTGEQYF. DNA of the CDR3: TGTGCCAGCAGCTTTATGGCTCCTACCACGGGGGAGCAGTACTTC. Together with reference TRBV5-6 and TRBJ2-7, the CDR3 gives the full variable domain: DAGVTQSPTHLIKTRGQQVTLRCSPKSGHDTVSWYQQALGQGPQFIFQYYEEEERQRGNFPDRFSGHQFPNYSSELNVNALLLGDSALYLCASSFMAPTTGEQYFGPGTRLTVT.

This rearrangement joins TRBV5-1 to TRBJ2-2, with D perhaps matching TRBD2 (6 bases). Germline CDR1 SGHRS, CDR2 YFSETQ. V was trimmed by 4 bases and J by 7 bases, leaving 20 bases between them. This CDR3 spans 16 amino acids. The CDR3, as DNA: TGCGCCAGCAGCGGGGGGACTTCCCAGAGTGGCGGGGAGCTGTTTTTT. It translates to CASSGGTSQSGGELFF.

The chain recombines TRBV15 with TRBJ1-1, with unresolved D. Germline loops: CDR1 LNHNV, CDR2 YYDKDF (reference sequence). This CDR3 spans 16 amino acids. V dropped 3 bases and J dropped 0 bases, with 14 bases sitting between them. The CDR3 region has the DNA TGTGCCACCAGCAGGACCCCGACTACCCTGAACACTGAAGCTTTCTTT. Protein: CATSRTPTTLNTEAFF. Supplemented by reference TRBV15 and TRBJ1-1, the full variable domain reads DAMVIQNPRYQVTQFGKPVTLSCSQTLNHNVMYWYQQKSSQAPKLLFHYYDKDFNNEADTPDNFQSRRPNTSFCFLDIRSPGLGDTAMYLCATSRTPTTLNTEAFFGQGTRLTVV.

The gene calls are TRBV19 and TRBJ2-1; 7 nucleotides line up with TRBD2. Unmatched junction bases numbered 19, after V lost 5 bases and J lost 9 bases. The CDR3 spans 17 residues. Germline values: CDR1 LNHDA, CDR2 SQIVND (reference sequence). The CDR3 loop is CASSDYSSGPSLSEQFF. Here the CDR3 DNA reads TGTGCCAGTAGTGACTACTCTAGCGGCCCTTCCCTGAGTGAGCAGTTCTTC.

The V and J genes are TRBV13 and TRBJ2-3; 7 bases map to TRBD2. Germline loops: CDR1 PRHDT, CDR2 FYEKMQ (reference sequence). With V trimmed by 3 bases and J by 3 bases, 6 bases remained unmatched. CDR3 size: 15 residues. This CDR3 is CASSFRRGVTDTQYF. As DNA, the CDR3 is TGTGCCAGCAGCTTCCGCCGGGGGGTAACAGATACGCAGTATTTT.

The V gene is TRBV5-4, the J gene TRBJ2-5; weak D call: TRBD2 (5 bases). The V and J ends lost 4 bases and 2 bases respectively, with 15 bases between them. Germline CDR1 reads SGHNT; CDR2 reads YYREEE (reference sequence). This CDR3 is built from 15 residues. CDR3 sequence (DNA): TGTGCCAGCAGCGCCGGCGGACTGGTACAAGAGACCCAGTACTTC. Translation: CASSAGGLVQETQYF.

CDR3 bases: TGTGCCAGCAGCTTCCTGGGACAGGGGTCTGGCTACACCTTC. Translating gives CASSFLGQGSGYTF. V is TRBV7-8 and J is TRBJ1-2; 10 nucleotides agree with TRBD1. With V trimmed by 3 bases and J by 7 bases, 5 bases remained unmatched. The CDR3 length is 14 residues. Germline lookup yields CDR1 SGHVS and CDR2 FQNEAQ.

V gene TRBV29-1 combines with J gene TRBJ1-1; the D is unclear. Germline CDR1 reads SQVTM; CDR2 reads ANQGSEA. The ends were cut back, 0 bases at V and 8 bases at J, with 10 bases in the middle. The CDR3 loop spans 12 amino acids. The CDR3 is CSVEDLGREAFF. DNA for the CDR3: TGCAGCGTTGAAGATTTGGGCCGGGAAGCTTTCTTT.

V and J are TRBV5-8 and TRBJ2-1; the match to TRBD2 covers 8 bases. The junction had 16 bases not matched to a gene; V was cut back by 5 bases and J by 0 bases. The germline CDR1 and CDR2 sequences are SGHTS and YDEGEE. The CDR3 has 19 amino acids. The chain's CDR3 is CASSARTSLGLSSYNEQFF. DNA of the CDR3: TGTGCCAGCAGTGCCAGGACTAGCTTGGGACTGAGCTCCTACAATGAGCAGTTCTTC.

The chain couples TRBV28 to TRBJ1-6; 8 bases align to TRBD1. With 6 bases clipped from V and 6 bases from J, the junction kept 7 bases outside the gene matches. Germline lookup yields CDR1 MDHEN and CDR2 SYDVKM. The CDR3 extends over 15 amino acids. CDR3: CASSPRTGLNSPLHF. The DNA for the CDR3 is TGTGCCAGCAGCCCCCGGACAGGGCTTAATTCACCCCTCCACTTT.

This chain uses TRBV28 with TRBJ1-4; 8 bases match TRBD1. Germline values: CDR1 MDHEN, CDR2 SYDVKM. The CDR3 spans 16 residues. The V segment lost 6 bases and the J segment 0 bases; nucleotides outside the gene matches: 6. Here the CDR3 DNA reads TGTGCCAGCAGCTTGACAGGGGCCTCAACTAATGAAAAACTGTTTTTT. This encodes CASSLTGASTNEKLFF.

The chain couples TRBV9 to TRBJ2-1; 9 bases agree with TRBD2. Looked up from germline, CDR1 is SGDLS and CDR2 is YYNGEE. Unmatched junction bases numbered 6, after V lost 4 bases and J lost 4 bases. The CDR3 has 15 amino acids. CDR3 DNA: TGTGCCAGCAGCAACGGACTAGCGAGTTACAATGAGCAGTTCTTC. Translating it yields CASSNGLASYNEQFF.

V usage is TRBV12-5 and J usage is TRBJ1-3; D remains unclear. This CDR3 spans 13 amino acids. Trimming pared 7 bases from V and 3 bases from J, leaving 10 bases between. Germline CDR1 and CDR2: LGHNT and FRNRAP. DNA for the CDR3: TGTGCTAGTGCTCAAGGGAGTGGAAACACCATATATTTT. This gives the protein CASAQGSGNTIYF.

The chain combines TRBV7-2 with TRBJ2-1, with D possibly matching TRBD2 (6 bases). The CDR3 contains 16 residues. Germline CDR1 is SGHTA and CDR2 is FQGNSA. V lost 5 bases and J 10 bases, leaving 24 bases between the germline ends. The CDR3: CASSHRTKRLGLEQFF. Written as DNA, the CDR3 is TGTGCCAGCAGCCATCGAACCAAAAGACTAGGGCTAGAGCAGTTCTTC.

The chain joins TRBV7-3 to TRBJ2-7; 10 nucleotides agree with TRBD2. This CDR3 has 15 residues. Germline V gene lookup returns CDR1 SGHTA and CDR2 FQGTGA. The trim removed 5 bases at V and 5 bases at J, leaving 9 bases unmatched. CDR3 nucleotide sequence: TGTGCCAGCAGCCCACAACTAGCGGGGATCAACGAGCAGTACTTC. Translation gives CASSPQLAGINEQYF.

This chain uses TRBV29-1 with TRBJ1-2, with 9 nucleotides matching TRBD1. Germline-derived CDR1 and CDR2 are SQVTM and ANQGSEA. This CDR3 is 12 amino acids long. The V gene end was trimmed by 7 bases and the J gene end by 3 bases; junction bases not matched to a gene: 3. CDR3 residues: CSARQGDYGYTF. The CDR3 DNA reads TGCAGCGCCAGACAGGGGGACTATGGCTACACCTTC.

With respect to this clone: Compared with germline, one end of the junction differs, possibly owing to a read error. The V call is TRBV5-4, the J call TRBJ1-1; D might be TRBD1 (6 bases). CDR3 size: 13 residues. CDR1 SGHNT and CDR2 YYREEE come from the germline V gene (reference sequence). In DNA form, the CDR3 reads TGTGCCAGCAGCTTAGGACAGAACATTGAAGCTTTCTTT. Its translation is CASSLGQNIEAFF.

J is TRBJ2-3 and V is TRBV4-1; D remains ambiguous. Germline V gives CDR1 MGHRA, CDR2 YSYEKL. V was pared by 4 bases and J by 2 bases, with 10 bases between. The CDR3 length is 14 residues. CDR3 loop: CASSPEILTDTQYF. The CDR3 nucleotides are TGCGCCAGCAGCCCCGAGATACTCACAGATACGCAGTATTTT.

The J gene is TRBJ1-4, the V gene TRBV5-1, with D perhaps TRBD1 (5 bases). The V end was cut by 7 bases, the J end by 3 bases, with 13 bases between. Germline V gene lookup returns CDR1 SGHRS and CDR2 YFSETQ. The CDR3 extends over 14 amino acids. In DNA, the CDR3 is TGCGCCAGCGGCCGGGACTCGTCTAATGAAAAACTGTTTTTT. Translation: CASGRDSSNEKLFF.

The chain uses TRBV7-8 and TRBJ2-7; D is uncertain. Per the germline V gene, CDR1 is SGHVS and CDR2 is FQNEAQ. The V and J ends lost 3 bases and 0 bases respectively, with 9 bases between them. The length of the CDR3 is 14 residues. In DNA, the CDR3 is TGTGCCAGCAGCTTGGGCCCGAGCTCCTACGAGCAGTACTTC. Translation gives CASSLGPSSYEQYF.

This chain joins TRBV2 and TRBJ1-4; no clear D. Germline V CDR1 and CDR2: SNHLY, FYNNEI. CDR3 size: 13 residues. The germline V and J ends were trimmed by 6 bases and 2 bases, with 7 bases remaining between them. DNA for the CDR3: TGTGCCAGCAGGCAGCGTACTAATGAAAAACTGTTTTTT. This sequence encodes CASRQRTNEKLFF.

The chain carries TRBV4-1 and TRBJ1-1; D perhaps matches TRBD1 (5 bases). V was cut by 2 bases and J by 1 base, with 11 bases left in between. Looked up from germline, CDR1 is MGHRA and CDR2 is YSYEKL. The CDR3 sequence is 15 residues long. CDR3 sequence (DNA): TGCGCCAGCAGCCAAAGGGCGACAGAGAACACTGAAGCTTTCTTT. Protein sequence: CASSQRATENTEAFF.

The rearrangement uses TRBV18 and TRBJ2-7, with D perhaps TRBD1 (6 bases). Germline V gives CDR1 KGHSH, CDR2 LQKENI. V was pared by 2 bases and J by 3 bases, with 14 bases between. This CDR3 is 15 amino acids long. CDR3: CASSPSGGVDYEQYF. DNA of the CDR3: TGTGCCAGCTCACCATCTGGGGGCGTAGACTACGAGCAGTACTTC.

The V gene is TRBV11-2, the J gene TRBJ1-1, with TRBD1 matching over 8 bases. Germline assignment: CDR1 SGHAT and CDR2 FQNNGV. The CDR3 runs to 13 residues. Germline trimming cut 5 bases from V and 4 bases from J; bases unmatched to any gene: 3. Here the CDR3 reads CASSHGTGTEAFF. The CDR3 DNA reads TGTGCCAGCAGCCACGGGACAGGCACTGAAGCTTTCTTT.